This T cell receptor (beta chain) was recovered during a study of Ad26.COV2.S vaccination and SARS-CoV-2 variants. Study outcomes and limitations: Placebo recipients and vaccine recipients were similar in non-spike TCR breadth. Those who received the vaccine showed greater spike-specific TCR breadth than those given placebo.

Using immunoSEQ multiplex PCR, the repertoire was profiled, and TCRdb retains in-frame clones only, with some absent. The table includes more than 300,000 clones, around 84% detected once. As concerns this clone: Its antigen is unknown.

Germline lookup yields CDR1 SEHNR and CDR2 FQNEAQ (reference sequence). This CDR3 spans 18 amino acids. J gave up 0 bases and V 5 bases, and 13 bases lay outside the gene matches. Treatment indicated: some 19 received Ad26.COV2.S at low or high dose, single or two shots; 5 received placebo; per-sample allocation not given. Day 63 after the first injection of vaccine or placebo was the sampling time. This clonotype was sampled from a person between 18 and 65 years old who received the Ad26.COV2.S COVID-19 vaccine or a placebo. V usage is TRBV7-9 and J usage is TRBJ1-2; 9 bases map to TRBD1. Sequencing was performed on peripheral blood, taken in a trial of Ad26.COV2.S vaccine versus placebo. The CDR3 region has the DNA TGTGCCAGCAGCCGAGCCGACAGGGGGGTAGCGGCTAACTATGGCTACACCTTC. This encodes CASSRADRGVAANYGYTF.